Following are 8 T cell receptor beta chains from one sample sequenced in a study of T cell changes during pregnancy in multiple sclerosis. TCRdb's copy holds only in-frame clones and misses some; the assay was immunoSEQ multiplex PCR. The sample contains roughly 80,000 clones, roughly nine tenths of which appear only once. The sample consisted of peripheral blood, taken before pregnancy. These receptors all stem from a female donor with multiple sclerosis, enrolled in a pregnancy study.

This sequence joins TRBV7-9 and TRBJ1-2, with TRBD1 matching over 8 bases. Germline V gene data show CDR1 as SEHNR and CDR2 as FQNEAQ (reference sequence). The length of the CDR3 is 15 residues. Losses at the gene ends were 1 base for V and 3 bases for J; bases not matched to a gene: 4. CDR3 sequence: CASSLGTGGYYGYTF. The CDR3 nucleotides are TGTGCCAGCAGCTTAGGAACAGGGGGGTACTATGGCTACACCTTC.

The V call is TRBV6-6, the J call TRBJ1-6; maybe TRBD1 (6 bases). The V gene lost 8 bases and the J gene lost 8 bases, with 16 bases spanning the gap. Germline V CDR1 and CDR2: MNHNY, SVGAGI (reference sequence). CDR3 size: 14 residues. The CDR3 coding sequence is TGTGCCAGCGGGGACACTGTGGACTATTCACCCCTCCACTTT. It yields the protein CASGDTVDYSPLHF.

CDR3 residues: CASGGSIYSPLHF. The CDR3 DNA reads as TGTGCCAGCGGGGGCAGCATCTATTCACCCCTCCACTTT. This chain links TRBV6-1 with TRBJ1-6; D is possibly TRBD1 (6 bases). The CDR3 consists of 13 residues. The germline V and J ends were trimmed by 8 bases and 8 bases, with 13 bases remaining between them. Germline V gene sequence: CDR1 MNHNS, CDR2 SASEGT.

The V call is TRBV4-1, the J call TRBJ1-2; unclear D gene. Between the trimmed V and J ends, which lost 0 bases and 2 bases, there was a span of 7 bases. CDR1 and CDR2 (germline): MGHRA, YSYEKL. The CDR3 runs to 14 residues. The CDR3 region has the DNA TGCGCCAGCAGCCAAGAAGAGGGAAACTATGGCTACACCTTC. It codes for CASSQEEGNYGYTF.

A remark on this clone: Other nucleotide sequences from this sample produce the same CDR3. The chain carries TRBV6-5 and TRBJ1-2; 7 nucleotides match TRBD1. The CDR3 has 13 residues. With V trimmed by 3 bases and J by 8 bases, 6 bases remained unmatched. In germline, CDR1 is MNHEY, CDR2 SVGAGI. The CDR3 is CASSYRQGGGYTF. DNA of the CDR3: TGTGCCAGCAGTTATCGACAGGGTGGGGGCTACACCTTC.

The J gene is TRBJ1-3, the V gene TRBV9; a possible D gene is TRBD1 (5 bases). Germline loops: CDR1 SGDLS, CDR2 YYNGEE. The CDR3 contains 15 residues. Trimming cost V 0 bases and J 2 bases, with 9 bases left between them. CDR3 region: CASSVEWGAGNTIYF. The DNA for the CDR3 is TGTGCCAGCAGCGTAGAATGGGGCGCTGGAAACACCATATATTTT.

A word on this clone: One junction end does not reproduce the germline sequence, and a read error may be involved. The CDR3 sequence is CASSPGQPTTF. DNA of the CDR3: TGTGCCAGCAGCCCCGGACAGCCCACCACATTC. V and J are TRBV13 and TRBJ2-7; D is possibly TRBD1 (6 bases). The CDR3 totals 11 residues. From germline, CDR1 is PRHDT and CDR2 FYEKMQ (reference sequence).

The chain has TRBV2 and TRBJ1-5; D not resolved. The CDR3 is made up of 15 amino acids. V lost 4 bases to trimming and J lost 3 bases, with 13 bases between them. Germline CDR1 SNHLY, CDR2 FYNNEI. The CDR3 loop is CASSVQGEDNQPQHF. DNA of the CDR3: TGTGCCAGCAGTGTGCAAGGAGAAGACAATCAGCCCCAGCATTTT.